This T cell receptor (beta chain) derives from a study of response to subunit inactivated influenza vaccine. TCRdb reanalysed the RT-PCR reads using MiXCR and keeps one entry per CDR3 protein. This table holds 150,000 to 200,000 distinct CDR3 sequences, roughly 12% found once. Germline lookup yields CDR1 SQVTM and CDR2 ANQGSEA. CDR3 length equals 16 residues. V lost 3 bases to trimming and J lost 5 bases; unmatched junction nucleotides: 12. The sample was also linked to a second study, of T cells expressing NK-cell markers. That investigation notes: Researchers built TCR beta cDNA using 5'RACE template switching with UMIs.

Source: CD8+ T cells sorted from PBMCs, taken about 12 days after vaccination. This clonotype was obtained from a man aged 50 to 60 who received an inactivated influenza vaccine. The V and J genes are TRBV29-1 and TRBJ2-5; 10 nucleotides align to TRBD1. CDR3 nucleotides: TGCAGCGTTGACGGTTTTGACAGGGGGCCGGGGGAGACCCAGTACTTC. This sequence encodes CSVDGFDRGPGETQYF.